The 8 T cell receptor beta chains listed next were all sequenced from one sample in a study of Graves' ophthalmopathy and Graves' hyperthyroidism. Amplifying from RNA transcripts, the study obtained TCR beta CDR3 regions. HTBI primers primed a first-round RT-PCR, and a second-round multiplex PCR followed. A single record per CDR3 protein comes from TCRdb applying MiXCR to the multiplex PCR reads. This sample yields over 650,000 distinct CDR3 sequences, of which under 50% are seen a single time; 3% to 4% belongs to the top ten. Sequencing was carried out using peripheral blood. The receptors were sampled from an adult man with Graves' ophthalmopathy.

V is TRBV9 and J is TRBJ2-5; D possibly uses TRBD1 or TRBD2 (5 bases each). Trimming pared 4 bases from V and 5 bases from J, leaving 18 bases between. CDR1 and CDR2 (germline): SGDLS, YYNGEE. This CDR3 has 15 residues. The CDR3 DNA is TGTGCCAGCAGCAACCGGGGCAGGGTAATGGAGACCCAGTACTTC. This translates into CASSNRGRVMETQYF.

At least ten counts were recorded for this clonotype. V is TRBV20-1 and J is TRBJ1-2; 8 bases fit TRBD1. Germline CDR1 reads DFQATT; CDR2 reads SNEGSKA (reference sequence). Trimming cost V 5 bases and J 0 bases; bases outside gene matches: 2. CDR3 length: 13 amino acids. CDR3 protein: CSAQDRANYGYTF. For the CDR3, the DNA is TGCAGTGCTCAGGACAGGGCTAACTATGGCTACACCTTC.

As to this clonotype: It may be a read error: a sequence one base away is much more abundant. For the CDR3, the DNA is TGCGCCAGCAGAGGGGCCTACGAGCAGCACTTC. As protein: CASRGAYEQHF. The gene calls are TRBV5-1 and TRBJ2-7; possibly TRBD1 for D (5 bases). This CDR3 has 11 amino acids. Germline CDR1 reads SGHRS; CDR2 reads YFSETQ.

Turning to this clonotype: A much larger clone differs from this one at a single base, so this may be a read error. DNA of the CDR3: TGTGCCAGTAGTATAGACAGGGGTTATTCACCCCTCCACTTT. Protein sequence: CASSIDRGYSPLHF. This sequence joins TRBV19 and TRBJ1-6; D is perhaps TRBD1 (6 bases). The germline V gene has CDR1 LNHDA and CDR2 SQIVND (reference sequence). Trimming removed 0 bases at V and 8 bases at J, with 8 bases between. The CDR3 has 14 residues.

Of note for this clonotype: A clone one base away is much larger, so this may be a read error. This is likely a read error, given that the CDR3 carries no conserved phenylalanine or tryptophan at its end. This chain uses TRBV7-2 with TRBJ1-1; D gene ambiguous. Trimming cost V 1 base and J 11 bases, with 11 bases left between them. The CDR3 is made up of 12 amino acids. Germline loops: CDR1 SGHTA, CDR2 FQGNSA. CDR3 residues: CASSLERFGAFL. DNA of the CDR3: TGTGCCAGCAGCTTAGAGCGTTTCGGGGCTTTCCTT.

Ten or more counts support this clonotype. A junction boundary mismatches the germline segment, possibly from a read error. The V and J genes are TRBV7-7 and TRBJ1-6; the D is unclear. There are 16 residues in the CDR3. Per germline, CDR1 SSHAT and CDR2 FNYEAQ (reference sequence). CDR3 in amino acids: CASSLGLPGSNSPLHF. Written as DNA, the CDR3 is TGTGCTAGCAGCTTAGGACTCCCAGGCTCAAATTCACCCCTCCACTTT.

Comments on this clonotype: A much larger clone differs from this one at a single base, so this may be a read error. The V and J genes are TRBV10-3 and TRBJ1-2; 7 bases match TRBD1. Germline V lookup: CDR1 ENHRY, CDR2 SYGVKD. This CDR3 contains 15 residues. The V gene end was trimmed by 6 bases and the J gene end by 1 base; junction bases not matched to a gene: 8. This chain's CDR3 is CAISSGTASNYGYTF. Here the CDR3 DNA reads TGTGCCATCAGCTCCGGGACAGCCAGTAACTATGGCTACACCTTC.

This clonotype was counted at least ten times. This sequence may be a read error, since a much larger clone differs from it by one base. The chain uses TRBV2 and TRBJ1-2; D is uncertain. The CDR3 extends over 13 amino acids. Trimming removed 4 bases from V and 6 bases from J, with 12 bases in between. Germline values: CDR1 SNHLY, CDR2 FYNNEI. This CDR3 is CASSALENHGYTF. CDR3 coding DNA: TGTGCCAGCAGTGCTCTCGAAAACCATGGCTACACCTTC. Full variable domain (rest looked up from reference TRBV2 and TRBJ1-2): EPEVTQTPSHQVTQMGQEVILRCVPISNHLYFYWYRQILGQKVEFLVSFYNNEISEKSEIFDDQFSVERPDGSNFTLKIRSTKLEDSAMYFCASSALENHGYTFGSGTRLTVV.